One and the same sample provided the 3 T cell receptor beta chains below, sequenced in a study of T cells in Graves' hyperthyroidism and ophthalmopathy (dated by TCRdb to between 2018 and 2021). To prepare the library, multiplex PCR was applied. The sequencer listed for this sample is Illumina HiSeq 2000. Amplification of TCR beta CDR3 regions was carried out from RNA transcripts. A first-round RT-PCR of the TCR CDR3 used the HTBI primer set with the Qiagen OneStep RT-PCR kit. In-frame beta chains were kept once TCRdb had trimmed the public reads at Q25 with fastp and called clones with MiXCR. All rows with the same CDR3 protein become a single entry with the most common DNA and genes. In all, the sample holds a few hundred thousand distinct CDR3 sequences, and approximately 17% of those were seen once. The ten largest account for around 40% of the sample. Sequences were obtained from blood. Source of these receptors: a man younger than 30 with Graves' ophthalmopathy.

This clonotype was counted only a few times. This sequence joins TRBV5-1 and TRBJ2-2, with 9 nucleotides matching TRBD1. The junction had 9 bases not matched to a gene; V was cut back by 1 base and J by 8 bases. The V gene's germline CDR1 is SGHRS and CDR2 YFSETQ. The CDR3 covers 16 residues. The CDR3 protein is CASSLRTGDPVGELFF. In nucleotides, the CDR3 is TGCGCCAGCAGCTTGCGGACAGGGGACCCTGTTGGGGAGCTGTTTTTT.

Points on this clonotype: This may come from a read error, since a much larger clone is one base off. CDR3 DNA: TGCAGCCGGGTGACAGGGCGGGAGGCCCAGTACTTC. Its translation is CSRVTGREAQYF. The chain uses TRBV20-1 and TRBJ2-5, with D tentatively TRBD2 (8 bases). CDR1 DFQATT and CDR2 SNEGSKA come from the germline V gene (reference sequence). This CDR3 spans 12 amino acids.

The V and J genes are TRBV9 and TRBJ1-2, with 9 bases identical to TRBD1. The CDR3 runs to 15 residues. With 3 bases clipped from V and 4 bases from J, the junction kept 7 bases outside the gene matches. Germline V lookup: CDR1 SGDLS, CDR2 YYNGEE. The CDR3 region has the DNA TGTGCCAGCAGCGACCCGGACAGGGGAGTCTATGGCTACACCTTC. Its translation is CASSDPDRGVYGYTF.